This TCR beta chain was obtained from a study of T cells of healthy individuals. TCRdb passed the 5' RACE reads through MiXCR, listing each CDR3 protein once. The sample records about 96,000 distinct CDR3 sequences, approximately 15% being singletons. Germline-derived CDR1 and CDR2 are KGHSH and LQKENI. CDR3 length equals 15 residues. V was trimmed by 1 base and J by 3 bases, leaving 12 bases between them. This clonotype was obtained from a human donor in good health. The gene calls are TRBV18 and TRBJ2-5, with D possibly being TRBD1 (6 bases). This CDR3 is CASSPQLNREETQYF. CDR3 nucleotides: TGTGCCAGCTCACCACAGCTCAACAGGGAAGAGACCCAGTACTTC.